The T cell receptor (beta chain) under discussion was sequenced for a study of blood T cell repertoires in COVID-19. Study-level background: There were acute and convalescent COVID-19 samples, and they came from the United States, Italy and Spain. T cells, B-cell-depleted T cells, or PBMCs supplied cDNA or gDNA.

V dropped 8 bases and J dropped 2; count of bases not matched to a gene: 5. CDR1 and CDR2 from the germline V gene are MNHNY and SVGAGI (reference sequence). This CDR3 is built from 14 residues. Assay: immunoSEQ multiplex PCR; the TCRdb copy retains only in-frame clones and omits some. The sample includes 200,000 to 250,000 clones, more than 65% of them seen just once. The TCR originated in a man over 45 with active or convalescent COVID-19. The genes are TRBV6-6 and TRBJ2-2; 7 nucleotides align to TRBD1. The sequenced sample consisted of peripheral blood. CDR3 in amino acids: CASRQGPNTGELFF. CDR3 nucleotides: TGTGCCAGCCGACAGGGACCCAACACCGGGGAGCTGTTTTTT.